One sample yielded the 5 T cell receptor beta chains listed below, sequenced in a study of cytomegalovirus exposure and HLA in healthy donors. PCR was performed using 60 Vbeta and 13 Jbeta primers. Assay: immunoSEQ multiplex PCR; the TCRdb copy retains only in-frame clones and omits some. The data hold about 78,000 clones, with 72% observed a single time. Specimen: PBMCs. The source of these receptors is a woman in her thirties or forties in good health and CMV-seropositive.

The chain's CDR3 is CAIQSPSGANVLTF. As DNA, the CDR3 is TGTGCCATCCAAAGCCCCTCTGGGGCCAACGTCCTGACTTTC. The genes are TRBV10-3 and TRBJ2-6, with unresolved D. Germline V CDR1 and CDR2: ENHRY, SYGVKD. The length of the CDR3 is 14 residues. V lost 8 bases and J lost 0, with 8 bases in between.

The rearrangement uses TRBV18 and TRBJ2-7; TRBD1 might be the D (5 bases). Per the germline V gene, CDR1 is KGHSH and CDR2 is LQKENI. V gave up 2 bases and J gave up 4 bases, with 12 bases separating them. This CDR3 is 14 amino acids long. Written as DNA, the CDR3 is TGTGCCAGCTCACCAGGGCAGGGTTCTTACGAGCAGTACTTC. This codes for CASSPGQGSYEQYF.

This clone has only a few counts. V and J are TRBV5-6 and TRBJ2-2; the D is unclear. The CDR3 sequence is 15 residues long. V lost 3 bases, J lost 4 bases, and 13 bases lay in between. Germline lookup yields CDR1 SGHDT and CDR2 YYEEEE. As DNA, the CDR3 is TGTGCCAGCAGCTGGAGTCTGTGGAGCACCGGGGAGCTGTTTTTT. This sequence encodes CASSWSLWSTGELFF.

The chain combines TRBV2 with TRBJ1-1; D remains ambiguous. Germline CDR1 reads SNHLY; CDR2 reads FYNNEI. The V end was cut by 4 bases, the J end by 2 bases, with 11 bases between. This CDR3 has 14 residues. CDR3 sequence: CASSVYGYNTEAFF. In nucleotides, the CDR3 is TGTGCCAGCAGTGTTTACGGGTATAACACTGAAGCTTTCTTT.

This clone ranks as medium-sized. The chain joins TRBV6-1 to TRBJ1-6; TRBD1 matches 10 bases. This CDR3 has 14 residues. Germline assignment: CDR1 MNHNS and CDR2 SASEGT. J lost 13 bases, V lost 1 base, and 4 bases had no gene match. CDR3 coding DNA: TGTGCCAGCAGTGAAGTTCTGGGACAGGGGCCCCTCCACTTT. Amino acid sequence: CASSEVLGQGPLHF.